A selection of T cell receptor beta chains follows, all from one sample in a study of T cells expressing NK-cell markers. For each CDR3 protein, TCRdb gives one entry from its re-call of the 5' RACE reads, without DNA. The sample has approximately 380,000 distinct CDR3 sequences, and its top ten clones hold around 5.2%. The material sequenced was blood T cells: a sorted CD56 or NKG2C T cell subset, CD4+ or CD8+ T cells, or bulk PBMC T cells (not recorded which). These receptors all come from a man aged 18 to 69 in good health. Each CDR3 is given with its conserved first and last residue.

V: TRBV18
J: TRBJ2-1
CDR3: CASSPSTSSYNEQFF

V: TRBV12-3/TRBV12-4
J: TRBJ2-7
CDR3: CASGSRQSSYEQYF

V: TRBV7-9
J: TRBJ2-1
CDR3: CASSLRVRKGDEQFF

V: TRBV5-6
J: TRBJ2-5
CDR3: CASSLYSNPRRETQYF

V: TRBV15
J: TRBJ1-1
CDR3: CATSRDSLRSAEAFF

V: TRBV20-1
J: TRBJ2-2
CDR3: CSASGGAIANTGELFF

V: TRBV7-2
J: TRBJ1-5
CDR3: CASSQPDRGAQPQHF

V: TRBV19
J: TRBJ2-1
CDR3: CASSAGLAGVSSYNEQFF

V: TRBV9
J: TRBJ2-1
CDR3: CASSPGLAGGPIYNEQFF

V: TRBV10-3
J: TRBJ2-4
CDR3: CAISEVHRKNIQYF

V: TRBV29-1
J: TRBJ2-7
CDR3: CSVKTNSYEQYF

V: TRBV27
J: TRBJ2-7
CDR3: CASAGQNLYEQYF